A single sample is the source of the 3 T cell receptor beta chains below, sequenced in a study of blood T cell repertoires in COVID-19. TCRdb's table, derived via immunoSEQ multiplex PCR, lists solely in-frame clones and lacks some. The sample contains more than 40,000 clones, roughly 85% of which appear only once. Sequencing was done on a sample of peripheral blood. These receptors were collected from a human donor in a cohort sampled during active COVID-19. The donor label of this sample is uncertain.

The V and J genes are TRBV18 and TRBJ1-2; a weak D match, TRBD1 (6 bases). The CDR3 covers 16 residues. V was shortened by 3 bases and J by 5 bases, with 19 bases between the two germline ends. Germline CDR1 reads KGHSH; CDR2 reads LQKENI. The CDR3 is CASSPREKGEPYGYTF. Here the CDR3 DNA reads TGTGCCAGCTCACCGCGTGAGAAGGGGGAACCTTATGGCTACACCTTC. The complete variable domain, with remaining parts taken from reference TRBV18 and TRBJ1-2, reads NAGVMQNPRHLVRRRGQEARLRCSPMKGHSHVYWYRQLPEEGLKFMVYLQKENIIDESGMPKERFSAEFPKEGPSILRIQQVVRGDSAAYFCASSPREKGEPYGYTFGSGTRLTVV.

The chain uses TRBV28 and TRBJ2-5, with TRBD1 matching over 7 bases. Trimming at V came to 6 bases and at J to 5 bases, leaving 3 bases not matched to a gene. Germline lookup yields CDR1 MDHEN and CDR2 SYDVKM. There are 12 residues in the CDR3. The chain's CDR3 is CASRVGGETQYF. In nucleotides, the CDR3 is TGTGCCAGCAGGGTAGGGGGCGAGACCCAGTACTTC. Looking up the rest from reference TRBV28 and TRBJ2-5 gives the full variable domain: DVKVTQSSRYLVKRTGEKVFLECVQDMDHENMFWYRQDPGLGLRLIYFSYDVKMKEKGDIPEGYSVSREKKERFSLILESASTNQTSMYLCASRVGGETQYFGPGTRLLVL.

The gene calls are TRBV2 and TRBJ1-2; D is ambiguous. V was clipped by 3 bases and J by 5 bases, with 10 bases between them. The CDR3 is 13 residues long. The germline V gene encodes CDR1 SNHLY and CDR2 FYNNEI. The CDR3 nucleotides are TGTGCCAGCAGTGATCCACGAGGGTATGGCTACACCTTC. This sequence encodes CASSDPRGYGYTF.